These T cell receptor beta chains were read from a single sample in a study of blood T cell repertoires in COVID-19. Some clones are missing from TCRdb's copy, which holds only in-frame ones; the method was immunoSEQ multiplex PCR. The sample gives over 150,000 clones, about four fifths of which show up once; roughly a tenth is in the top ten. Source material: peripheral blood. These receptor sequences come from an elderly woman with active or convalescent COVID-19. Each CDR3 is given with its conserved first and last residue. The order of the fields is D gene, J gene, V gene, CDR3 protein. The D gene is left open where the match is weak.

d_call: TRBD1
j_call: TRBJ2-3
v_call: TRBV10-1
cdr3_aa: CASSGPTGTQYF

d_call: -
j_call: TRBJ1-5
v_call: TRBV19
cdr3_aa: CASSIDYDQPQHF

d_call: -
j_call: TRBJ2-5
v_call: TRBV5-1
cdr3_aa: CASSSGTIQETQYF

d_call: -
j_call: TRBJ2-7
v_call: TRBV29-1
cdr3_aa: CSVEDEEGATYEQYF

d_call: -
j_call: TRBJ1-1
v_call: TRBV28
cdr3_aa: CASSFIEGLDTEAFF

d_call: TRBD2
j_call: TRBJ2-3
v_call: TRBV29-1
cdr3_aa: CSVEETSGYTDTQYF

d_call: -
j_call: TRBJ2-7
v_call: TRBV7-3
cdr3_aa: CASSLTGGAQGEQYF

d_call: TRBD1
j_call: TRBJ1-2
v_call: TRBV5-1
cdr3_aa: CASSRDRGQNYGYTF

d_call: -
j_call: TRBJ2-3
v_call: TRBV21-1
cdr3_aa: CASPDTSTDTQYF

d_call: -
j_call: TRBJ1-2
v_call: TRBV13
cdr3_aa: CASSLFAGVGDGYTF

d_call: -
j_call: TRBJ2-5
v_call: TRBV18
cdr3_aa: CASSPSGTQETQYF

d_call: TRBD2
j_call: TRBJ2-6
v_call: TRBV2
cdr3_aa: CASSIALAGLSGANVLTF

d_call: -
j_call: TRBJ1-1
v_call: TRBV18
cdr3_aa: CASSPTRGTEAFF

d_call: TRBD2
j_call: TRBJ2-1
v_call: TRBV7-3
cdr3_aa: CASSPTRSGSLNEQFF

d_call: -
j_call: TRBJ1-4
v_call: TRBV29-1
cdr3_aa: CSVGGGTEKLFF

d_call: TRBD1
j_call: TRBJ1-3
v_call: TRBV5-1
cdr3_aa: CASTRTGLGARNTIYF

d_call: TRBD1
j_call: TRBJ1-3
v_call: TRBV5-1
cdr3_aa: CASSYDPTGATGNTIYF

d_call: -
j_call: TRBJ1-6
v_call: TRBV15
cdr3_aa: CATTARSYNSPLHF

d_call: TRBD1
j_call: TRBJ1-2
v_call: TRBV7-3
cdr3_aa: CASSLDRGLRGYTF

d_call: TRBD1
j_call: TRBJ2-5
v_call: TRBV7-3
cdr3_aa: CASSSTAATGDQETQYF

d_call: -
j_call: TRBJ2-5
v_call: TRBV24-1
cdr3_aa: CATSDSYQETQYF

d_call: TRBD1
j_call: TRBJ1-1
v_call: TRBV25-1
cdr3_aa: CASSGEGQSEAFF

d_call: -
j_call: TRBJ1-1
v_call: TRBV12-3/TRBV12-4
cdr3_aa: CASTSIVGEAFF

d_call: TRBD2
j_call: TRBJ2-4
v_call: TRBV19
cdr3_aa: CASSRGLAGEVEPKNIQYF

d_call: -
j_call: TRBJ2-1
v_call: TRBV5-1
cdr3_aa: CASSNPGWNEQFF

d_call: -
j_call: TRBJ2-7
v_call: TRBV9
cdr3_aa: CASSARGVSEQYF

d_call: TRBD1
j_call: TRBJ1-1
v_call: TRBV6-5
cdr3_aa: CASTRGQGAEAFF

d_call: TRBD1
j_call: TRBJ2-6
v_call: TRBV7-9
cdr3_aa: CASSSRTGTFSGANVLTF

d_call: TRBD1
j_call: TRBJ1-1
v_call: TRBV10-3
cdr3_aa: CAIEGQGAEAFF

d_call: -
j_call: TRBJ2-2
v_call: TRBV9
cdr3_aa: CASSADRLNTGELFF

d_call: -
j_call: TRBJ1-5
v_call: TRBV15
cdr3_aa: CATSRGRTHNQPQHF

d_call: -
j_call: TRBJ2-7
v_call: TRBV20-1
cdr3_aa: CSARGKTEQYF

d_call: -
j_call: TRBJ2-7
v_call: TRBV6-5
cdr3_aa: CASQGLHEQYF

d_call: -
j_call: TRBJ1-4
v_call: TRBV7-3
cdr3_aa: CASRKYARAAKNEKLFF

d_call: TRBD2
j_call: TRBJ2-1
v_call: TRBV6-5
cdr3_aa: CASSYSLAGTYNEQFF

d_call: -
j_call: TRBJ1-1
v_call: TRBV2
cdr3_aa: CASSPPDTLTEAFF

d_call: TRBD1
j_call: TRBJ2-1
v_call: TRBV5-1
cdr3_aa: CATGQGSAYNEQFF

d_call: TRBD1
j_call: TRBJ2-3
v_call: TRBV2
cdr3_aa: CASRSTTGSADTQYF

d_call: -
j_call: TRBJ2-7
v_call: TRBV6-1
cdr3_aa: CASSEVAESSYEQYF

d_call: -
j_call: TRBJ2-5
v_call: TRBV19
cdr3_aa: CASSMAEETQYF